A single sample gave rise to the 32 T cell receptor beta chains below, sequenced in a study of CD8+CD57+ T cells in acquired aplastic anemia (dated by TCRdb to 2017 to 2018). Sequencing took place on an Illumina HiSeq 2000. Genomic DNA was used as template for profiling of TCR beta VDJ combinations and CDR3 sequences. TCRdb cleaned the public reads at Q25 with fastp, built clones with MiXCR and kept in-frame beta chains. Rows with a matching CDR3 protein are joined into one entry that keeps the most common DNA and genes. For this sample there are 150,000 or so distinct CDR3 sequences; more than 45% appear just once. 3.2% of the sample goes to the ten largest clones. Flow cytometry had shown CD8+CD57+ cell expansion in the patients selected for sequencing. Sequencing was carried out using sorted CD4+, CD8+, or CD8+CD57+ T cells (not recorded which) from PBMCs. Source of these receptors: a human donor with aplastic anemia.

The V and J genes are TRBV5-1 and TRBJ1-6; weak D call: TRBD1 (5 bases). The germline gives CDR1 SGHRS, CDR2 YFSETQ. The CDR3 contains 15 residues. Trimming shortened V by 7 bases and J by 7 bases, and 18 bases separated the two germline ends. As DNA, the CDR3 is TGCGCCAGCCGTCAGTCCAGGGTAGGCAATTCACCCCTCCACTTT. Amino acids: CASRQSRVGNSPLHF.

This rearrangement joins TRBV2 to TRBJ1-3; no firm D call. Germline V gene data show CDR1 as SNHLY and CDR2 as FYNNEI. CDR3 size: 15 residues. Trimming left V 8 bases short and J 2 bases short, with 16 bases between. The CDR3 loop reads CASREGRAAGNTIYF. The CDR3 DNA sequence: TGTGCCAGCCGAGAAGGTCGGGCGGCTGGAAACACCATATATTTT.

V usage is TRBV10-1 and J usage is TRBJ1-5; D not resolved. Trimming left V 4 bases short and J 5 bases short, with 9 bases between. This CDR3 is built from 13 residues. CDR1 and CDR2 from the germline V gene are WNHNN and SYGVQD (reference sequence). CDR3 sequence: CASSVAVDQPQHF. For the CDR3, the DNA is TGCGCCAGCAGTGTTGCCGTTGATCAGCCCCAGCATTTT.

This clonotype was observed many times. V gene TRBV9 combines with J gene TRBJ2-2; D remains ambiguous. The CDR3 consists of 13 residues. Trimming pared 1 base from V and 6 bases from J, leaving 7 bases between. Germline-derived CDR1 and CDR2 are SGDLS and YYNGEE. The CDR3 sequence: CASSVNSAGELFF. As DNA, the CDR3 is TGTGCCAGCAGCGTAAACAGCGCCGGGGAGCTGTTTTTT.

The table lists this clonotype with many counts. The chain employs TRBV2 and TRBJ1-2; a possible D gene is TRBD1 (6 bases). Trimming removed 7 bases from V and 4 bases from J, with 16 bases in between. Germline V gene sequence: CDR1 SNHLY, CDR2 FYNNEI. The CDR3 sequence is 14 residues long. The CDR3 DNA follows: TGTGCCAGCACGAACAGGGCCACCATCTATGGCTACACCTTC. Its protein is CASTNRATIYGYTF.

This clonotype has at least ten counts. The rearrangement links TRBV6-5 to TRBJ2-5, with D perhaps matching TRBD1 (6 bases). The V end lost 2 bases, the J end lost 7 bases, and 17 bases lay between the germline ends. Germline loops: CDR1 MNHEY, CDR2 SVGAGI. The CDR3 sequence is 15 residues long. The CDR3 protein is CASSYEAAGERTQYF. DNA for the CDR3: TGTGCCAGCAGTTACGAAGCCGCAGGGGAACGGACCCAGTACTTC.

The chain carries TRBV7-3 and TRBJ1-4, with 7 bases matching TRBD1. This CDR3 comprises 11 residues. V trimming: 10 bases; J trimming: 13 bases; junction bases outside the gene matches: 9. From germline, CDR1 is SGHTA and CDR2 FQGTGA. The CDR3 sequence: CAKKPGGTLFF. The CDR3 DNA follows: TGTGCCAAGAAACCAGGGGGAACACTGTTTTTT.

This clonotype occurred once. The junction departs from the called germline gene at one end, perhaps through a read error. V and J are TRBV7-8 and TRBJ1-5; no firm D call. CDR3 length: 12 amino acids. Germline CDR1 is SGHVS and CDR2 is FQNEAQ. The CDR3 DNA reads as TGTGCCGGCAGCTTTCAGGATCAGTCCCAGCATTTT. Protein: CAGSFQDQSQHF.

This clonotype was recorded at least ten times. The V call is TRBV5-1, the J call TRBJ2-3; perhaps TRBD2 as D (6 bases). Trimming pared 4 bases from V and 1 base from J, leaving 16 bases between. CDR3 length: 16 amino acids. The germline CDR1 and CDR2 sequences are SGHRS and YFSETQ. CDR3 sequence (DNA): TGCGCCAGCAGCCCACCCCACTCTAGCGGCACAGATACGCAGTATTTT. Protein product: CASSPPHSSGTDTQYF.

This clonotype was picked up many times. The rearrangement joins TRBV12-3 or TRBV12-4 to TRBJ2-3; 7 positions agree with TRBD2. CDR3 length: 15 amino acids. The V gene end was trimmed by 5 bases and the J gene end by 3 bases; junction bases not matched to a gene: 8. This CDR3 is CASSEVGGPTDTQYF. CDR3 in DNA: TGTGCCAGCAGTGAGGTGGGAGGGCCAACAGATACGCAGTATTTT.

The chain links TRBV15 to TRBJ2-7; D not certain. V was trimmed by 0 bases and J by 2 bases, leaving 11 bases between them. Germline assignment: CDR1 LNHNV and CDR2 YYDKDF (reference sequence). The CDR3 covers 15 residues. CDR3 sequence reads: CATSRDLPTTYEQYF. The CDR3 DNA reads TGTGCCACCAGCAGAGATCTACCGACCACCTACGAGCAGTACTTC.

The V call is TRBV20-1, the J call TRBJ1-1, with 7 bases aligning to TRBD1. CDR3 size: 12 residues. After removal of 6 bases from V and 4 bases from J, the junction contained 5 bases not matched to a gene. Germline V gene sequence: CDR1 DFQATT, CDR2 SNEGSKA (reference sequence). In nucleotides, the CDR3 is TGCAGTGCCAGGGGGGGGTCCACTGAAGCTTTCTTT. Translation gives CSARGGSTEAFF.

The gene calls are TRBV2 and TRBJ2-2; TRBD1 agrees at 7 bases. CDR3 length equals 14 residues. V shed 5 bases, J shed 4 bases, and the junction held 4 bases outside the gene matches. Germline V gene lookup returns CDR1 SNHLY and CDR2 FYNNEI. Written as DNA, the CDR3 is TGTGCCAGCAGTTTGACAGGGAGCACCGGGGAGCTGTTTTTT. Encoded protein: CASSLTGSTGELFF. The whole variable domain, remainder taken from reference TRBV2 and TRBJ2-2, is EPEVTQTPSHQVTQMGQEVILRCVPISNHLYFYWYRQILGQKVEFLVSFYNNEISEKSEIFDDQFSVERPDGSNFTLKIRSTKLEDSAMYFCASSLTGSTGELFFGEGSRLTVL.

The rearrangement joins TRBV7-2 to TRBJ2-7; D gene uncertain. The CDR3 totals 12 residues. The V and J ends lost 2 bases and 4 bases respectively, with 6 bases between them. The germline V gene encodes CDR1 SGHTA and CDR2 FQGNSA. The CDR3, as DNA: TGTGCCAGCAGCTTACCCCCTTACGAGCAGTACTTC. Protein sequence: CASSLPPYEQYF.

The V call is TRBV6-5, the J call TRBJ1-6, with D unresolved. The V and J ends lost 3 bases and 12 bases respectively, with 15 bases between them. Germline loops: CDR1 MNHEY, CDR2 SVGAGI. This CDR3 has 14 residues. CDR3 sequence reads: CASSYEHGIGPLHF. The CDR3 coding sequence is TGTGCCAGCAGTTATGAACACGGGATAGGACCCCTCCACTTT.

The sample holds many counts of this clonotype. This CDR3 is CASRATNSGNTIYF. The CDR3 bases are TGTGCCAGCAGAGCCACTAACTCTGGAAACACCATATATTTT. V gene TRBV12-3 or TRBV12-4 combines with J gene TRBJ1-3; D is unresolved. This CDR3 contains 14 residues. The V and J ends lost 6 bases and 0 bases respectively, with 9 bases between them.

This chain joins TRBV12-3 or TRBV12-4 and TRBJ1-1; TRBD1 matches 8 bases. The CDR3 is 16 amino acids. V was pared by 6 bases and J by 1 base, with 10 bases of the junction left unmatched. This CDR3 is CASSKDTGTGNTEAFF. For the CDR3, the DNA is TGTGCCAGCAGCAAGGACACCGGGACAGGGAACACTGAAGCTTTCTTT.

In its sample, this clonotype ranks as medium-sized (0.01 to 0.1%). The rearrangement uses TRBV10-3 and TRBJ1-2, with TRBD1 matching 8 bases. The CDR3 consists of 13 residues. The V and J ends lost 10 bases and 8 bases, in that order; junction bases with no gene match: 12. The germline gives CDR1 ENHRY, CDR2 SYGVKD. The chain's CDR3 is CASQGDRSSGYTF. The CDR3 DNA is TGTGCCAGCCAAGGGGACAGGTCTTCAGGCTACACCTTC.

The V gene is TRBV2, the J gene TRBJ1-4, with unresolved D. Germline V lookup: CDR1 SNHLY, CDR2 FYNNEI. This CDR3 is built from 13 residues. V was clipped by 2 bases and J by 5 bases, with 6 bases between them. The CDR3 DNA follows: TGTGCCAGCAGTGAACTAAGGAATGAAAAACTGTTTTTT. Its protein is CASSELRNEKLFF. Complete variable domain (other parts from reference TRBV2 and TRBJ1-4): EPEVTQTPSHQVTQMGQEVILRCVPISNHLYFYWYRQILGQKVEFLVSFYNNEISEKSEIFDDQFSVERPDGSNFTLKIRSTKLEDSAMYFCASSELRNEKLFFGSGTQLSVL.

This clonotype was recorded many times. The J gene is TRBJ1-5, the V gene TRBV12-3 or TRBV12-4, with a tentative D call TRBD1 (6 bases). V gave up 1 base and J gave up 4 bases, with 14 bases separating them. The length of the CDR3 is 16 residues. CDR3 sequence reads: CASSLEGGGSNQPQHF. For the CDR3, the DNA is TGTGCCAGCAGTTTAGAGGGGGGGGGTAGTAATCAGCCCCAGCATTTT.

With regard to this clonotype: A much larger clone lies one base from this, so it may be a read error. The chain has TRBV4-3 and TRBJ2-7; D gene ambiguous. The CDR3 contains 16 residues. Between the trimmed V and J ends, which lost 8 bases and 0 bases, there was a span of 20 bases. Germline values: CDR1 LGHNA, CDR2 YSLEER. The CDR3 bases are TGCGCCAGCGGCCGCTCCACAGACTCGAGCTCCTACGAGCAGTACTTC. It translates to CASGRSTDSSSYEQYF.

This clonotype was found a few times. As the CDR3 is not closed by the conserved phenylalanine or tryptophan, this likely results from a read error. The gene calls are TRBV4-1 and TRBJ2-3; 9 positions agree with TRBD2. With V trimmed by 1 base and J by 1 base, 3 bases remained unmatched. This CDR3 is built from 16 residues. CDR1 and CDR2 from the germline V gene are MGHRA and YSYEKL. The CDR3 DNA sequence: TGCGCCAGCAGCCAAGGGCCTAGCGGGGGCACAGATACGCAGTATCTT. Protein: CASSQGPSGGTDTQYL.

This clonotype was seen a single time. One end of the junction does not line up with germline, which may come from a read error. CDR3 sequence reads: CSGEPPRWRGTDTQYF. CDR3 in DNA: TGCAGCGGTGAACCTCCCAGGTGGAGAGGCACAGATACGCAGTATTTT. This chain uses TRBV29-1 with TRBJ2-3; no definite D call. The CDR3 totals 16 residues. Per the germline V gene, CDR1 is SQVTM and CDR2 is ANQGSEA.

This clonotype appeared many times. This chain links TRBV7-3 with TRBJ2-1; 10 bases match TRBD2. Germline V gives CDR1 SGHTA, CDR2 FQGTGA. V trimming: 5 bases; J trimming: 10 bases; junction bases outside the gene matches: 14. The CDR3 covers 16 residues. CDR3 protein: CASSPVLAGASGEQFF. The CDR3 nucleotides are TGTGCCAGCAGCCCGGTCCTAGCGGGAGCTTCGGGCGAGCAGTTCTTC.

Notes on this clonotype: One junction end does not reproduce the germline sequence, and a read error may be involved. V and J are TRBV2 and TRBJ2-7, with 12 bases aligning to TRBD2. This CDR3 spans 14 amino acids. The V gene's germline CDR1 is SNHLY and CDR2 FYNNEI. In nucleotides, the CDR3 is TGTGCCGGCAGTCGACTAGCGGGGGCGTACGAGCAGTACTTC. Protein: CAGSRLAGAYEQYF.

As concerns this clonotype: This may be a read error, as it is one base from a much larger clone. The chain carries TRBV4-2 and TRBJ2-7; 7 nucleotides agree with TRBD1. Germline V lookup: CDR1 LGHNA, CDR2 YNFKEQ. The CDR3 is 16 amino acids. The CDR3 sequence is CASSQSDRVGPYGQYF. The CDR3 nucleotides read TGTGCCAGCAGCCAATCCGACAGGGTTGGGCCTTACGGGCAGTACTTC.

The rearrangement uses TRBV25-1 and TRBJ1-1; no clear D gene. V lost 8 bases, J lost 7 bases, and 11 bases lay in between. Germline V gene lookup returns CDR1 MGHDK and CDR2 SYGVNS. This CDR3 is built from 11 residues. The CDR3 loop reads CASVDRNEAFF. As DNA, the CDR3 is TGTGCCAGCGTGGACCGTAATGAAGCTTTCTTT.

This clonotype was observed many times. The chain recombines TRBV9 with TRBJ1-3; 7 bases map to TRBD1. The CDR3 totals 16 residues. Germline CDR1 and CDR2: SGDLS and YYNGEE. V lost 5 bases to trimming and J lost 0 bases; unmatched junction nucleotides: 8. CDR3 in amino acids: CASSRLGDSSGNTIYF. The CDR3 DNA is TGTGCCAGCAGTCGTCTTGGGGACAGCTCTGGAAACACCATATATTTT.

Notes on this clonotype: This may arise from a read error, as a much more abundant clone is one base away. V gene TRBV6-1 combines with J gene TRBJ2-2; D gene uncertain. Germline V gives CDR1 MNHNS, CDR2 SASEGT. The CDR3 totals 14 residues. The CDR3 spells CASSQAFTTGELFF. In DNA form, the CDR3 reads TGTGCCAGCAGTCAAGCCTTTACCACCGGGGAGCTGTTTTTT.

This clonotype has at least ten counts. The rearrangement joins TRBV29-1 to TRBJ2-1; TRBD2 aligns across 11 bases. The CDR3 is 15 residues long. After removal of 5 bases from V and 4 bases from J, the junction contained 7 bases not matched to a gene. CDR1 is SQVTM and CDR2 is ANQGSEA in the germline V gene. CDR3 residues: CSVPSTSGIYNEQFF. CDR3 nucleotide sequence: TGCAGCGTTCCCTCGACTAGCGGGATATACAATGAGCAGTTCTTC.

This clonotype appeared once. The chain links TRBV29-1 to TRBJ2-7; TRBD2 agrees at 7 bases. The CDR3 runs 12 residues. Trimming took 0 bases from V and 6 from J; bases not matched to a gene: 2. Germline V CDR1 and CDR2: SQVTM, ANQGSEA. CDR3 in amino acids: CSVEEGRGEQYV. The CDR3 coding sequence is TGCAGCGTTGAAGAAGGGAGGGGCGAGCAGTACGTC.

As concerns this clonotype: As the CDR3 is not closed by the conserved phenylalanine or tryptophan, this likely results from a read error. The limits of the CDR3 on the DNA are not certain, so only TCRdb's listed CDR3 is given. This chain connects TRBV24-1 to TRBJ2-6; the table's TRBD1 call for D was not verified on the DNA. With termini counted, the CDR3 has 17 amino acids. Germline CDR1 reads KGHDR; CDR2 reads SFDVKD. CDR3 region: CATSEGRAPSGANVLKI.